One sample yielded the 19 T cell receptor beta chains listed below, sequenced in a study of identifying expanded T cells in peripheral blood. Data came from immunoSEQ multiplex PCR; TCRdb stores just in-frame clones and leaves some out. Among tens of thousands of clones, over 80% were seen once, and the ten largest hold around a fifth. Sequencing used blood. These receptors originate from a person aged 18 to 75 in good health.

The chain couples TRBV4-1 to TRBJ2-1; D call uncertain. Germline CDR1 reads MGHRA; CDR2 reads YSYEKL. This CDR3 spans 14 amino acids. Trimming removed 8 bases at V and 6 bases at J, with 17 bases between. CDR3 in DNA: TGCGCCAGCGCGAGGTTTGGGCGGCGCAATGAGCAGTTCTTC. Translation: CASARFGRRNEQFF.

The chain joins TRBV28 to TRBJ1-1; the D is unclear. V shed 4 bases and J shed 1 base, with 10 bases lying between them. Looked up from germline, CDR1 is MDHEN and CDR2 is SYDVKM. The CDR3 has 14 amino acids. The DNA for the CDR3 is TGTGCCAGCAGTTCAGGCGGAGAGAACACTGAAGCTTTCTTT. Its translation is CASSSGGENTEAFF.

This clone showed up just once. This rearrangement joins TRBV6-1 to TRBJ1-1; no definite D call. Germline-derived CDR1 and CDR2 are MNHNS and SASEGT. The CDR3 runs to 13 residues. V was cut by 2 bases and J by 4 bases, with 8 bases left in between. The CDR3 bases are TGTGCCAGCAGTGAACAAAGGTCCACTGAAGCTTTCTTT. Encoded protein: CASSEQRSTEAFF.

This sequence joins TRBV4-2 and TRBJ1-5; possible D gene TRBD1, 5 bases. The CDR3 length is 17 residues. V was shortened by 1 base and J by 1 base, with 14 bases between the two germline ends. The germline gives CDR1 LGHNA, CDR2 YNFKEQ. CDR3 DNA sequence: TGTGCCAGCAGCCAAGTTTTATTCGGGACGAGCAATCAGCCCCAGCATTTT. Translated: CASSQVLFGTSNQPQHF.

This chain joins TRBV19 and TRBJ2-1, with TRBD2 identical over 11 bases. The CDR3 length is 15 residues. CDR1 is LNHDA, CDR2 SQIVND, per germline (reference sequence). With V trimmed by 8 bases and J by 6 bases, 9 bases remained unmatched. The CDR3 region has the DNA TGTGCCAGTGGGGAAACTAGCGGGAGTTTCAATGAGCAGTTCTTC. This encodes CASGETSGSFNEQFF.

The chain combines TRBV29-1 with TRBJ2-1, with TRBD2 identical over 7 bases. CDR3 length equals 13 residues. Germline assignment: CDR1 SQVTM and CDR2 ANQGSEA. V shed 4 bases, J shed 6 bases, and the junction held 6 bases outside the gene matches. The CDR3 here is CSVGASGSNEQFF. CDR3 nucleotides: TGCAGCGTTGGAGCTAGCGGTAGCAATGAGCAGTTCTTC.

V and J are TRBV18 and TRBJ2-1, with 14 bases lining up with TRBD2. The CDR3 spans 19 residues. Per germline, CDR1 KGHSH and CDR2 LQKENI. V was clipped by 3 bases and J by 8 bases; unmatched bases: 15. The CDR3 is CASSPQMGLAGAMGDEQFF. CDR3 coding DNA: TGTGCCAGCTCACCTCAAATGGGACTAGCGGGAGCTATGGGGGATGAGCAGTTCTTC.

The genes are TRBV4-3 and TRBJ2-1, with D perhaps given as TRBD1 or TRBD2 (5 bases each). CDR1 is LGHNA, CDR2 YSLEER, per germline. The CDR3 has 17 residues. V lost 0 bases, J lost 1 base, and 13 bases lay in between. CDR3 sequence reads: CASSQETGPPSYNEQFF. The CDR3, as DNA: TGCGCCAGCAGCCAAGAGACGGGGCCACCTTCCTACAATGAGCAGTTCTTC.

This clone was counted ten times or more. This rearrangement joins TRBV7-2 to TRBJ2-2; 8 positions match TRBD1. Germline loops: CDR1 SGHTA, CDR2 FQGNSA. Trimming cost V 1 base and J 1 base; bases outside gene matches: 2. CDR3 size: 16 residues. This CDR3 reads CASSLVGTGNTGELFF. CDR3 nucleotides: TGTGCCAGCAGCTTAGTAGGGACAGGGAACACCGGGGAGCTGTTTTTT.

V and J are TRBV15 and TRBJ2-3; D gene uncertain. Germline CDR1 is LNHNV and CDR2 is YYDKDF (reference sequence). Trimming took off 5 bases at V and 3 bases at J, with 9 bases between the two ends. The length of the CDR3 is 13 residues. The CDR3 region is CATSGSRTDTQYF. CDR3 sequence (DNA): TGTGCCACCAGCGGTAGCCGAACAGATACGCAGTATTTT.

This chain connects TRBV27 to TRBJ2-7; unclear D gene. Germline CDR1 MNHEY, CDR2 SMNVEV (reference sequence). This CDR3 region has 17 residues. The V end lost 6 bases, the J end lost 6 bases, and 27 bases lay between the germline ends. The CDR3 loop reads CASSPAGVLVSSSEQYF. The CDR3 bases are TGTGCCAGCAGCCCGGCCGGTGTGCTAGTTAGTTCGTCCGAGCAGTACTTC.

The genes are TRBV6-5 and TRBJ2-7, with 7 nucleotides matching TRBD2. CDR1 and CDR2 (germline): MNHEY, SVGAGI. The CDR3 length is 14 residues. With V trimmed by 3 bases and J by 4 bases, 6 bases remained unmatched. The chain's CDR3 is CASSYGRAGYEQYF. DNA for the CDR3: TGTGCCAGCAGTTATGGGAGGGCAGGGTACGAGCAGTACTTC.

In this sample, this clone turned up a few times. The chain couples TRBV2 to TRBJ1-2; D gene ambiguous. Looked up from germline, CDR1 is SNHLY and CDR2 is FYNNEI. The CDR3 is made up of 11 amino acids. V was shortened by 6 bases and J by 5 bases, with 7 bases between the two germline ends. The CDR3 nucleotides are TGTGCCAGCAGCACAGTATATGGCTACACCTTC. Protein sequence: CASSTVYGYTF.

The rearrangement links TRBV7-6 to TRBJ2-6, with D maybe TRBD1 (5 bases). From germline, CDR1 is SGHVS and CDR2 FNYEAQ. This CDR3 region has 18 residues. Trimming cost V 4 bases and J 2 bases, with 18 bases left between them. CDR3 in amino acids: CASSSSLAGKAGANVLTF. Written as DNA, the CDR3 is TGTGCCAGCAGCTCCAGTTTGGCAGGGAAGGCTGGGGCCAACGTCCTGACTTTC.

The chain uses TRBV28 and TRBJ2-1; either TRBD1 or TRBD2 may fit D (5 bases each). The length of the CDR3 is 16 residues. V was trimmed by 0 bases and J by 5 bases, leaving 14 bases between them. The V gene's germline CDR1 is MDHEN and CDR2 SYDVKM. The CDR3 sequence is CASSLWIGDLNNEQFF. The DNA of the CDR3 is TGTGCCAGCAGTTTATGGATCGGGGACCTCAACAATGAGCAGTTCTTC.

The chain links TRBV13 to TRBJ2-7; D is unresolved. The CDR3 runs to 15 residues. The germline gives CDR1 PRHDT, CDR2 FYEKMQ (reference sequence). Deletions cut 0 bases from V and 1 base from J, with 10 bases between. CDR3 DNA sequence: TGTGCCAGCAGCTTAGGGGGTGTTTTTTCCTACGAGCAGTACTTC. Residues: CASSLGGVFSYEQYF.

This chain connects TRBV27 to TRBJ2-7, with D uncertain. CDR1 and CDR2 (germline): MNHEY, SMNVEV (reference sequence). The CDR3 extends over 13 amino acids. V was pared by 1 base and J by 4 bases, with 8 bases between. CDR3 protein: CASSLFPSYEQYF. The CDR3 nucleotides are TGTGCCAGCAGTTTATTCCCCAGTTACGAGCAGTACTTC.

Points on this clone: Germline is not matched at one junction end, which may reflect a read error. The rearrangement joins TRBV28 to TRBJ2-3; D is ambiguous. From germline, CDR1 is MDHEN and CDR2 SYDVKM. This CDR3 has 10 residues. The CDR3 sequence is CASGFHTQYF. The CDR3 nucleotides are TGTGCCAGCGGTTTCCATACGCAGTATTTT. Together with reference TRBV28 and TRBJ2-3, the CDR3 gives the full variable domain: DVKVTQSSRYLVKRTGEKVFLECVQDMDHENMFWYRQDPGLGLRLIYFSYDVKMKEKGDIPEGYSVSREKKERFSLILESASTNQTSMYLCASGFHTQYFGPGTRLTVL.

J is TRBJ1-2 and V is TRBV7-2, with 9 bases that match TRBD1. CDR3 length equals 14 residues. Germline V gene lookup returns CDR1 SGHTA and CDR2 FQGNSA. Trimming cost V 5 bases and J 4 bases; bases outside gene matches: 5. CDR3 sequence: CASSLDRGPYGYTF. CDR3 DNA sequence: TGTGCCAGCAGCCTGGACAGGGGACCCTATGGCTACACCTTC.